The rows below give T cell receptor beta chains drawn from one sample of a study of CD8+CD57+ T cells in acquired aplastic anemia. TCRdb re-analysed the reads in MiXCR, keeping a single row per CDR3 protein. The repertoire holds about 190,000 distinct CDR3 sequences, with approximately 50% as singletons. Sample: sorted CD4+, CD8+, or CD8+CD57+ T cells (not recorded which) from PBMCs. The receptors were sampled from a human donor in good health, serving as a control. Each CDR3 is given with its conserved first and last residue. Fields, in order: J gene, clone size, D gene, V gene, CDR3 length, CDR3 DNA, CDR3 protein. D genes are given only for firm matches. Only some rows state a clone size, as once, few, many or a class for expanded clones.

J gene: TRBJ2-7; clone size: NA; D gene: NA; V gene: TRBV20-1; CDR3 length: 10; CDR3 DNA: TGCAGTGCCGAGGGCGCCGAGCAGTACTTC; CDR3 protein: CSAEGAEQYF
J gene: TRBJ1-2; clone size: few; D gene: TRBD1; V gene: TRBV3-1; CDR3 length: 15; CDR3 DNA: TGTGCCAGCAGCCAAGGGACAGGGAATAACTATGGCTACACCTTC; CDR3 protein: CASSQGTGNNYGYTF
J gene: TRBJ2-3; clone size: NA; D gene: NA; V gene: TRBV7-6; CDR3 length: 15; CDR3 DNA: TGTGCCAGCAGCTCAGGGGACCCTAGCGCAGATACGCAGTATTTT; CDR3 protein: CASSSGDPSADTQYF
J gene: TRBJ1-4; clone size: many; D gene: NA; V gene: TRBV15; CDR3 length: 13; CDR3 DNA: TGTGCCACCAGCAGAGTTATTAATGAAAAACTGTTTTTT; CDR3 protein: CATSRVINEKLFF
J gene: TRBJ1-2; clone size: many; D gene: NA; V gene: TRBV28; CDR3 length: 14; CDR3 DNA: TGTGCCAGCAGTTCTCCACACTCTAACTATGGCTACACCTTC; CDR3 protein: CASSSPHSNYGYTF
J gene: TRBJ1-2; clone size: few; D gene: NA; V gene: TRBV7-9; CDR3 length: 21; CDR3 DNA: TGTGCCAGCAGCCAAGATCACAGGATCGGACAGAAAGGGGTACCAAACTATGGCTACACCTTC; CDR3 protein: CASSQDHRIGQKGVPNYGYTF
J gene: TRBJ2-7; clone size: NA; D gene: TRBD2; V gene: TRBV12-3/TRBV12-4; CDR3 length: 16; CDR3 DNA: TGTGCCAGCAGCTTAGAGGCGGGAGGGCTAACCTACGAGCAGTACTTC; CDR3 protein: CASSLEAGGLTYEQYF
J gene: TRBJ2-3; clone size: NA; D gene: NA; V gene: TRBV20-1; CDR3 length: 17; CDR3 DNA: TGCAGTGCTAGAGATTTGTTGGGCAGTGCTAGCACAGATACGCAGTATTTT; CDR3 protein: CSARDLLGSASTDTQYF
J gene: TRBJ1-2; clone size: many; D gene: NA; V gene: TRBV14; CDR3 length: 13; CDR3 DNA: TGTGCCAGCAGCCAAGAAACAGCCTATGGCTACACCTTC; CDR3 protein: CASSQETAYGYTF
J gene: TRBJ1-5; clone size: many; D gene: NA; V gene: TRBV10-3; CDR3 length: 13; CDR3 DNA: TGTGCCATCAGTCGGGACACCGATCAGCCCCAGCATTTT; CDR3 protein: CAISRDTDQPQHF
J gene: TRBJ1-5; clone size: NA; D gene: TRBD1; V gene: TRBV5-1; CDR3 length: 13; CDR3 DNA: TGTGCCAGCAGCTTAGTGGACAGGCTGCCCCAGCATTTT; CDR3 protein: CASSLVDRLPQHF
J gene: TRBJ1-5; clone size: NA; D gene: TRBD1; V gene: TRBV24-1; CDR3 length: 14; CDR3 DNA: TGTGCCACCAGTGGGGGGACAGAAAATCAGCCCCAGCATTTT; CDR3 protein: CATSGGTENQPQHF
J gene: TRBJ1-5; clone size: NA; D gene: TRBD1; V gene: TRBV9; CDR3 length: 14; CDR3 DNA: TGTGCCAGCAGCGGTGGACAGGCTGGGCAGCCCCAGCATTTT; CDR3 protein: CASSGGQAGQPQHF
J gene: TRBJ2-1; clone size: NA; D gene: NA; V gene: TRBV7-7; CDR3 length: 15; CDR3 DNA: TGTGCTAGCAGCTTAGTACCGGGACAATACAATGAGCAGTTCTTC; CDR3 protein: CASSLVPGQYNEQFF